This T cell receptor beta chain was captured in a study of response to subunit inactivated influenza vaccine. CDR1 LGHNA and CDR2 YSLEER come from the germline V gene. This CDR3 region has 15 residues. The junction had 8 bases not matched to a gene; V was cut back by 4 bases and J by 6 bases. Study findings and constraints: Each seasonal flu vaccination may recruit only limited new T cells, authors suggested.

Notes on this clonotype: Its specificity is not known.

One entry per CDR3 protein results from TCRdb running MiXCR on the RT-PCR reads. The table includes hundreds of thousands of distinct CDR3 sequences, approximately 14% detected once. The V gene is TRBV4-3, the J gene TRBJ2-3, with TRBD2 matching over 9 bases. The TCR comes from a man aged 45-60 years who received an inactivated influenza vaccine. Material: PBMCs from blood, obtained about 11 days after vaccination. CDR3 sequence (DNA): TGCGCCAGCAGCCGCGGGACTAGCTTTAGGGATACGCAGTATTTT. The encoded protein is CASSRGTSFRDTQYF.